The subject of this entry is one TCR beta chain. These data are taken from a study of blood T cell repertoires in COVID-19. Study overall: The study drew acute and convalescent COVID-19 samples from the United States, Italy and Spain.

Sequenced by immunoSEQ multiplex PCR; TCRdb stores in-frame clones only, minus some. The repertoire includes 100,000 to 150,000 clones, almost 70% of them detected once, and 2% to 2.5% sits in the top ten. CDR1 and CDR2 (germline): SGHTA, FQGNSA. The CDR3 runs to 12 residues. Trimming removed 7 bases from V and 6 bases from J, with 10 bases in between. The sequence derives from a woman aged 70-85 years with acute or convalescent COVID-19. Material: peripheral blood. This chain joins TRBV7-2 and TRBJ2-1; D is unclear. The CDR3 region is CASTLNGNEQFF. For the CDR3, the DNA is TGTGCCAGCACCCTAAACGGCAATGAGCAGTTCTTC. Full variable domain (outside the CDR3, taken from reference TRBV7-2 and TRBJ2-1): GAGVSQSPSNKVTEKGKDVELRCDPISGHTALYWYRQSLGQGLEFLIYFQGNSAPDKSGLPSDRFSAERTGGSVSTLTIQRTQQEDSAVYLCASTLNGNEQFFGPGTRLTVL.